Below, 20 T cell receptor beta chains from the same sample are listed, as sequenced in a study of T cells in Graves' hyperthyroidism and ophthalmopathy. Using RNA transcripts as the source, TCR beta CDR3 regions were amplified. First-round RT-PCR targeting the TCR CDR3 was performed with the HTBI primer set. TCRdb redid the calling of the multiplex PCR reads with MiXCR, one entry per CDR3 protein. The table includes more than 75,000 distinct CDR3 sequences, roughly 49% detected once. Sequenced input: blood. The receptors derive from a woman aged 40 to 50 with Graves' hyperthyroidism.

This clonotype was seen just once. This chain joins TRBV7-9 and TRBJ2-3; D unresolved. CDR1 SEHNR and CDR2 FQNEAQ come from the germline V gene (reference sequence). Trimming pared 5 bases from V and 4 bases from J, leaving 10 bases between. This CDR3 is built from 13 residues. The chain's CDR3 is CASSPPLSDTQYF. The DNA for the CDR3 is TGTGCCAGCAGCCCCCCTCTGTCAGATACGCAGTATTTT.

This clonotype appeared once. The chain joins TRBV7-2 to TRBJ2-5; perhaps TRBD1 as D (6 bases). Germline-derived CDR1 and CDR2 are SGHTA and FQGNSA. V lost 3 bases and J 1 base, leaving 12 bases between the germline ends. The length of the CDR3 is 15 residues. As DNA, the CDR3 is TGTGCCAGCAGCTTTCAACAGGGACCCCAAGAGACCCAGTACTTC. Translated, it gives CASSFQQGPQETQYF.

This clonotype has a single count. A much larger clone is a single base away; this may be a read error. The limits of the CDR3 on the DNA are not certain, so only TCRdb's listed CDR3 is given. The rearrangement links TRBV29-1 to TRBJ1-1; the DNA was not used to check the table's D call, TRBD1. The germline gives CDR1 SQVTM, CDR2 ANQGSEA. Both ends counted, the CDR3 spans 13 residues. CDR3 region: CSVVGQGATEGSF.

The genes are TRBV7-2 and TRBJ1-2; 7 positions match TRBD1. Trimming at V came to 5 bases and at J to 5 bases, leaving 8 bases not matched to a gene. Per the germline V gene, CDR1 is SGHTA and CDR2 is FQGNSA. The CDR3 length is 14 residues. The CDR3 DNA reads as TGTGCCAGCAGCCGTGGGACAGTTTTTTATGGCTACACCTTC. Protein sequence: CASSRGTVFYGYTF.

The chain recombines TRBV7-2 with TRBJ1-1; 10 nucleotides match TRBD1. The CDR3 totals 16 residues. Trimming at V came to 5 bases and at J to 2 bases, leaving 8 bases not matched to a gene. Looked up from germline, CDR1 is SGHTA and CDR2 is FQGNSA. Here the CDR3 DNA reads TGTGCCAGCAGCACGAGACAGGGGGCGATAAACACTGAAGCTTTCTTT. It yields the protein CASSTRQGAINTEAFF.

In its sample, this clonotype was seen a few times. The chain combines TRBV5-4 with TRBJ1-1; TRBD1 agrees at 9 bases. Trimming removed 7 bases from V and 11 bases from J; junction bases left unmatched: 3. The CDR3 contains 10 residues. CDR1 is SGHNT and CDR2 is YYREEE in the germline V gene (reference sequence). The CDR3 sequence is CASGDRVAFF. CDR3 DNA: TGTGCCAGCGGGGACAGGGTGGCTTTCTTT.

V gene TRBV11-2 combines with J gene TRBJ2-5, with TRBD2 identical over 8 bases. With 7 bases clipped from V and 5 bases from J, the junction kept 3 bases outside the gene matches. Germline V CDR1 and CDR2: SGHAT, FQNNGV. The CDR3 runs to 12 residues. CDR3 residues: CASKSGSETQYF. The CDR3 nucleotides are TGTGCCAGCAAGAGCGGGAGTGAGACCCAGTACTTC.

This clonotype was recorded once. V and J are TRBV19 and TRBJ1-5; D is undetermined. The germline gives CDR1 LNHDA, CDR2 SQIVND (reference sequence). Trimming removed 6 bases at V and 11 bases at J, with 11 bases between. This CDR3 comprises 11 residues. Here the CDR3 DNA reads TGTGCCAGTAGGGATCAAGAGACCCAGCATTTT. Its protein is CASRDQETQHF.

In this sample, this clonotype turned up once. V is TRBV2 and J is TRBJ1-4; 7 bases map to TRBD1. The CDR3 covers 14 residues. CDR1 is SNHLY, CDR2 FYNNEI, per germline. V lost 5 bases and J lost 8; bases outside the gene matches: 8. The CDR3 sequence is CASSFTDREEKLFF. The CDR3, as DNA: TGTGCCAGCAGTTTCACCGACAGGGAGGAAAAACTGTTTTTT. The full variable domain, with the rest looked up from reference TRBV2 and TRBJ1-4, is EPEVTQTPSHQVTQMGQEVILRCVPISNHLYFYWYRQILGQKVEFLVSFYNNEISEKSEIFDDQFSVERPDGSNFTLKIRSTKLEDSAMYFCASSFTDREEKLFFGSGTQLSVL.

In regard to this clonotype: Because it lacks the conserved phenylalanine or tryptophan at the end, this CDR3 is likely a read error. The rearrangement uses TRBV25-1 and TRBJ1-1; D may be TRBD1 (5 bases). The CDR3 extends over 16 amino acids. Germline values: CDR1 MGHDK, CDR2 SYGVNS. The V gene lost 8 bases and the J gene lost 1 base, with 20 bases spanning the gap. The CDR3: CASSLKSREANTEAFL. Here the CDR3 DNA reads TGTGCCAGCTCCCTCAAATCCAGGGAGGCGAACACTGAAGCTTTCCTT.

Notes on this clonotype: Since the CDR3 does not end with the conserved phenylalanine or tryptophan, this likely comes from a read error. Because the CDR3's place on the DNA is in doubt, the DNA is left out and the CDR3 is given as listed by TCRdb. The chain couples TRBV29-1 to TRBJ2-5; TRBD2, the table's D call, was not compared with the DNA. The germline CDR1 and CDR2 sequences are SQVTM and ANQGSEA. The CDR3 has 8 residues if both end residues are counted. The CDR3 reads CSVESGTY.

This clonotype is medium-sized by share. V gene TRBV7-9 combines with J gene TRBJ1-5; a weak D match, TRBD1 (6 bases). Trimming removed 4 bases at V and 4 bases at J, with 17 bases between. This CDR3 comprises 16 residues. Germline V lookup: CDR1 SEHNR, CDR2 FQNEAQ (reference sequence). Here the CDR3 DNA reads TGTGCCAGCAGCTCCACCAGCGGGACACCAAATCAGCCCCAGCATTTT. Protein product: CASSSTSGTPNQPQHF.

This chain connects TRBV29-1 to TRBJ1-1; the D gene is possibly TRBD1 (6 bases). CDR1 is SQVTM, CDR2 ANQGSEA, per germline. CDR3 size: 10 residues. The CDR3 loop is CSAGVTEAFF. CDR3 nucleotide sequence: TGCAGTGCAGGGGTCACTGAAGCTTTCTTT.

This clonotype has a count of ten or more. This rearrangement joins TRBV19 to TRBJ2-7; D is uncertain. From germline, CDR1 is LNHDA and CDR2 SQIVND (reference sequence). V was trimmed by 9 bases and J by 3 bases, leaving 15 bases between them. The CDR3 contains 13 residues. As DNA, the CDR3 is TGTGCCAGCCTCGACCCGTTGGGCTACGAGCAGTACTTC. This sequence encodes CASLDPLGYEQYF.

The chain combines TRBV15 with TRBJ1-2; D may be TRBD1 (5 bases). Germline V gene lookup returns CDR1 LNHNV and CDR2 YYDKDF (reference sequence). Trimming removed 0 bases at V and 7 bases at J, with 9 bases between. The length of the CDR3 is 13 residues. CDR3 loop: CATSREGGSGYTF. As DNA, the CDR3 is TGTGCCACCAGCAGAGAGGGGGGATCTGGCTACACCTTC.

The V call is TRBV29-1, the J call TRBJ2-2, with no clear D. Trimming removed 7 bases from V and 4 bases from J, with 7 bases in between. Germline V gene data show CDR1 as SQVTM and CDR2 as ANQGSEA. This CDR3 contains 11 residues. CDR3 residues: CSARGTGELFF. The CDR3 nucleotides read TGCAGCGCCAGAGGCACCGGGGAGCTGTTTTTT.

On this clonotype: A read error is possible here, since a much larger clone lies one base away. V usage is TRBV2 and J usage is TRBJ2-7; possible D gene TRBD1, 6 bases. Trimming shortened V by 8 bases and J by 3 bases, and 20 bases separated the two germline ends. CDR1 is SNHLY and CDR2 is FYNNEI in the germline V gene. The CDR3 is made up of 15 amino acids. Written as DNA, the CDR3 is TGTGCCAGCTCACAGGAGGACAGAGGGATCTACGAGCAGTACTTC. Amino acid sequence: CASSQEDRGIYEQYF.

The chain links TRBV15 to TRBJ2-6; D call uncertain. V dropped 8 bases and J dropped 4 bases, with 6 bases sitting between them. There are 12 residues in the CDR3. The germline V gene encodes CDR1 LNHNV and CDR2 YYDKDF (reference sequence). The CDR3 region is CATQAGANVLTF. The DNA of the CDR3 is TGTGCCACCCAAGCAGGGGCCAACGTCCTGACTTTC.

This clonotype has ten or more counts. The chain joins TRBV2 to TRBJ2-7; 15 positions match TRBD2. This CDR3 comprises 16 residues. J lost 3 bases, V lost 4 bases, and 4 bases had no gene match. Per germline, CDR1 SNHLY and CDR2 FYNNEI. The CDR3 loop is CASSGGLAGGYYEQYF. Written as DNA, the CDR3 is TGTGCCAGCAGTGGCGGACTAGCGGGAGGGTACTACGAGCAGTACTTC.

CDR3 loop: CASSSGLAGGPHEQYF. DNA for the CDR3: TGTGCCAGCAGCTCAGGACTAGCGGGAGGGCCACACGAGCAGTACTTC. The V call is TRBV7-2, the J call TRBJ2-7, with TRBD2 identical over 15 bases. V trimming: 4 bases; J trimming: 5 bases; junction bases outside the gene matches: 6. Germline lookup yields CDR1 SGHTA and CDR2 FQGNSA. The CDR3 spans 16 residues.